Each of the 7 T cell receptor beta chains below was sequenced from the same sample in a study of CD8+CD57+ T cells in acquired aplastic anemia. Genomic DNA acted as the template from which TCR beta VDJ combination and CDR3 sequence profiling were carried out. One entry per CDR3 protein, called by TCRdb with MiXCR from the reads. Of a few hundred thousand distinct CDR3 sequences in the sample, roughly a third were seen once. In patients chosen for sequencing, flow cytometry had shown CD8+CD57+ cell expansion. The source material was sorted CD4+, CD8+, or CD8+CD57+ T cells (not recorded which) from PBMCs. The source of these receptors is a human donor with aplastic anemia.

The CDR3 loop reads CASSSRTGVNTEAFF. The CDR3 bases are TGCGCCAGCAGCTCCCGGACAGGGGTGAACACTGAAGCTTTCTTT. The chain carries TRBV5-1 and TRBJ1-1, with 9 bases fitting TRBD1. Germline V gene data show CDR1 as SGHRS and CDR2 as YFSETQ. This CDR3 contains 15 residues. The V gene end was trimmed by 3 bases and the J gene end by 0 bases; junction bases not matched to a gene: 3.

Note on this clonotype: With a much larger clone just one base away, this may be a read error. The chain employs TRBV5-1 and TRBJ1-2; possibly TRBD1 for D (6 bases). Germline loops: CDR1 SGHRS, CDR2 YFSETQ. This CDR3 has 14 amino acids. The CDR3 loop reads CSSSLIRGAYGYTF. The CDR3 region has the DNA TGCTCCAGCAGCTTGATTCGGGGGGCATATGGCTACACCTTC.

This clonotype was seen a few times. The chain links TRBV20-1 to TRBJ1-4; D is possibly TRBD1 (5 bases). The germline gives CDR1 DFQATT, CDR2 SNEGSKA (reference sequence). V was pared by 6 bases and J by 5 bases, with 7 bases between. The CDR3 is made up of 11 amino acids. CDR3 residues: CSARGNEKLFF. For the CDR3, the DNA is TGCAGTGCAAGGGGAAATGAAAAACTGTTTTTT.

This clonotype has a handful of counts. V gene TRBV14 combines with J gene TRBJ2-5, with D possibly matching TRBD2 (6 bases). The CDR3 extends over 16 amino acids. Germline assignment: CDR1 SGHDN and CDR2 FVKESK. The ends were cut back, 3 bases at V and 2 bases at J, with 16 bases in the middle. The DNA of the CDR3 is TGTGCCAGCAGCCACCCTGGGACTCCACGGCAAGAGACCCAGTACTTC. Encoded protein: CASSHPGTPRQETQYF.

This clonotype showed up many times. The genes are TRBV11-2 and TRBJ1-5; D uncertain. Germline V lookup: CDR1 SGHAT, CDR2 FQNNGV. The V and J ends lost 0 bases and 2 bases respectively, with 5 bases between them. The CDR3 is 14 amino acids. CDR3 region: CASSLDLGNQPQHF. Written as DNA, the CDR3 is TGTGCCAGCAGCTTAGATCTGGGCAATCAGCCCCAGCATTTT.

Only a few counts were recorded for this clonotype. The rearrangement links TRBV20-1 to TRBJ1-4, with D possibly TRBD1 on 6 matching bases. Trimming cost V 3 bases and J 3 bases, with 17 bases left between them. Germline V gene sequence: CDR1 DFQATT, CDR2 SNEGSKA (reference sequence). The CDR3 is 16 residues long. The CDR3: CSASPGATIPNEKLFF. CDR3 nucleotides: TGCAGTGCTAGTCCAGGGGCAACCATACCTAATGAAAAACTGTTTTTT.

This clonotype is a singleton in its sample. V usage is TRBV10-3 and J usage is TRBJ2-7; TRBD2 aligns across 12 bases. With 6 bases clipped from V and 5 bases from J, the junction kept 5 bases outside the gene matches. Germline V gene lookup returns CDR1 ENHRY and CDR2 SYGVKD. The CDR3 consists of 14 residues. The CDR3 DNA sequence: TGTGCCATCAGGCTTCTAGCGGGAGGGCACGAGCAGTACTTC. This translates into CAIRLLAGGHEQYF.